This TCR beta chain was identified in a study of T-cell reconstitution after alpha-beta-depleted transplantation in children. This clonotype was picked up a small number of times. Unique molecular identifiers were used to barcode this TCRbeta library. TCRdb re-called the PCR reads through MiXCR, storing one row per CDR3 protein. Among nearly 9,500 distinct CDR3 sequences listed, around 14% were seen once. This receptor was obtained from a male patient under 18 who had a stem cell transplant for acute lymphoblastic leukemia, so the T cells may come from the graft donor. The input for sequencing was PBMCs, mostly from graft donor cells, taken 60 days after TCRalphabeta/CD19-depleted stem cell transplant.

CDR3 loop: CASSPGQGPDTQYF. Written as DNA, the CDR3 is TGTGCCAGCAGCCCCGGACAGGGACCAGATACGCAGTATTTT. The chain employs TRBV7-2 and TRBJ2-3; 8 bases are shared with TRBD1. Germline values: CDR1 SGHTA, CDR2 FQGNSA. The CDR3 loop spans 14 amino acids. V lost 5 bases and J lost 4; bases outside the gene matches: 5.